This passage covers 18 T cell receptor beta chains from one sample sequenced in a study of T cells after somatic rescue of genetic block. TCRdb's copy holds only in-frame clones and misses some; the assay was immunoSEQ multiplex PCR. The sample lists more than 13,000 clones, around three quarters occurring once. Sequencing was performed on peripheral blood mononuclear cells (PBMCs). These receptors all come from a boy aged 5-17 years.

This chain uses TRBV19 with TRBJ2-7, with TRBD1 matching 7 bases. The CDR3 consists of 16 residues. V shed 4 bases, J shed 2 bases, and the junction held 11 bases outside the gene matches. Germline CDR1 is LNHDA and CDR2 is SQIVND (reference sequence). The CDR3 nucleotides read TGTGCCAGTAGTAGCCATCTTAGGGGGCTACCCTACGAGCAGTACTTC. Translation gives CASSSHLRGLPYEQYF.

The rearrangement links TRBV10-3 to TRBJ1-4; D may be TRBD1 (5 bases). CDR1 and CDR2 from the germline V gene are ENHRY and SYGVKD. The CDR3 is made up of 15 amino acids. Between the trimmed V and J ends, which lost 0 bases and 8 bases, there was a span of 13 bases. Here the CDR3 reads CAISESRGRGEKLFF. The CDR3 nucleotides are TGTGCCATCAGTGAGTCGCGGGGGAGAGGAGAAAAACTGTTTTTT.

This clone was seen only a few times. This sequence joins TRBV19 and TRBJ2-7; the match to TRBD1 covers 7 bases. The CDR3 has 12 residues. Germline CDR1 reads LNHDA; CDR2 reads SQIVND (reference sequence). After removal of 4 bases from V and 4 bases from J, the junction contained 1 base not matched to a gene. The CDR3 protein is CASSRQGYEQYF. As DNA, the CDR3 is TGTGCCAGTAGTAGACAGGGTTACGAGCAGTACTTC.

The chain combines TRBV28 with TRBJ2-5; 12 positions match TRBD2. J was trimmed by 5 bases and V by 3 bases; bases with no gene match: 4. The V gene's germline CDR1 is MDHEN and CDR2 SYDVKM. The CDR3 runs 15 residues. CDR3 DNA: TGTGCCAGCAGTTTCCTAGCGGGAGGGTGGGAGACCCAGTACTTC. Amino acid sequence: CASSFLAGGWETQYF.

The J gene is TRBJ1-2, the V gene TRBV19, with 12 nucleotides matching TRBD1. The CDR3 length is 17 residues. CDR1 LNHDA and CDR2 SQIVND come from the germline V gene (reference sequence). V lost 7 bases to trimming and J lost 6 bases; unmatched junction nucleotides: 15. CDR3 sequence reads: CASTLAGTGGARNGYTF. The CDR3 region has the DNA TGTGCCAGTACCCTGGCCGGGACAGGGGGCGCAAGGAATGGCTACACCTTC.

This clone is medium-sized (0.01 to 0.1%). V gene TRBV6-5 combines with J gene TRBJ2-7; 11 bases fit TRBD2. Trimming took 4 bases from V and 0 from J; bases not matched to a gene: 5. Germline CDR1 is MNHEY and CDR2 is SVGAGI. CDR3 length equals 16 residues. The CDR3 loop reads CASSSELAGDSYEQYF. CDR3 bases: TGTGCCAGCAGTTCCGAACTAGCGGGAGACTCCTACGAGCAGTACTTC.

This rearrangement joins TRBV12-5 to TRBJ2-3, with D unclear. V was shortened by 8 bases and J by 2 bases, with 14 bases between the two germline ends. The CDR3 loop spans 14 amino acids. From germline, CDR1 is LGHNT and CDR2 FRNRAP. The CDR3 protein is CASLEGPLTDTQYF. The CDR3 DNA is TGTGCTAGTTTAGAAGGGCCCCTCACAGATACGCAGTATTTT.

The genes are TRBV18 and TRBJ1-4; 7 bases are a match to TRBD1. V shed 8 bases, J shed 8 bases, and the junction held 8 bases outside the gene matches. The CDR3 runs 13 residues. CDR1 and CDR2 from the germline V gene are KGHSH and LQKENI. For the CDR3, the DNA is TGTGCCAGCCAGGGGGGTTTCGGAGAAAAACTGTTTTTT. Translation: CASQGGFGEKLFF.

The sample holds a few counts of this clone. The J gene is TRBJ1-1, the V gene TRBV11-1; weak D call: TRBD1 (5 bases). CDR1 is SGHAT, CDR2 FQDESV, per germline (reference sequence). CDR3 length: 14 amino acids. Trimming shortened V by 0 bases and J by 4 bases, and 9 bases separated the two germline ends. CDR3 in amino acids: CASSLAAGSTEAFF. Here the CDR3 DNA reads TGTGCCAGCAGCTTAGCGGCAGGGTCCACTGAAGCTTTCTTT.

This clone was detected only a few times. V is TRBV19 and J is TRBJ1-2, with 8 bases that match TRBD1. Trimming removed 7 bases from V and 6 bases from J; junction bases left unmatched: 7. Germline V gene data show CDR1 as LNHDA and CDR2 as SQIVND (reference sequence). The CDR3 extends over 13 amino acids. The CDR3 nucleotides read TGTGCCAGTACCGCCGCAGGGGGCAATGGCTACACCTTC. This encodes CASTAAGGNGYTF.

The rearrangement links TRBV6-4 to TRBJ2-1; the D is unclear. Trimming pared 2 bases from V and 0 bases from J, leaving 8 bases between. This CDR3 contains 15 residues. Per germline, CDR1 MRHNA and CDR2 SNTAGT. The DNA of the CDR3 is TGTGCCAGCAGTGACGGGTCAAGCTCCTACAATGAGCAGTTCTTC. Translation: CASSDGSSSYNEQFF.

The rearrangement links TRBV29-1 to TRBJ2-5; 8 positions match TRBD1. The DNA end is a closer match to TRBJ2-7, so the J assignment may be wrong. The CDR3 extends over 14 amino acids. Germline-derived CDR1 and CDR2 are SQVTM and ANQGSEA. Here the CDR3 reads CSVEDRAQSYEQYF. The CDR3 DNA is TGCAGCGTCGAGGACAGGGCTCAGTCCTACGAGCAGTACTTC.

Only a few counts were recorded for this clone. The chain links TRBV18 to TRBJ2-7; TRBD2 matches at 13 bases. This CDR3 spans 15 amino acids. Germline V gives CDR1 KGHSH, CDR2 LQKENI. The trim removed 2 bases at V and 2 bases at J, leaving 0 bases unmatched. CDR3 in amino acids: CASSPGTSGAYEQYF. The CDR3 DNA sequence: TGTGCCAGCTCACCAGGGACTAGCGGGGCCTACGAGCAGTACTTC.

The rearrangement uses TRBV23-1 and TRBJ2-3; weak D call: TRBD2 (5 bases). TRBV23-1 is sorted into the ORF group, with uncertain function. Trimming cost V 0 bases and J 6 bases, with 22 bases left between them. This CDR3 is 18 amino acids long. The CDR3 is CASSQSIWCKGPGDTQYF. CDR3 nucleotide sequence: TGCGCCAGCAGTCAATCGATCTGGTGCAAGGGCCCGGGGGATACGCAGTATTTT.

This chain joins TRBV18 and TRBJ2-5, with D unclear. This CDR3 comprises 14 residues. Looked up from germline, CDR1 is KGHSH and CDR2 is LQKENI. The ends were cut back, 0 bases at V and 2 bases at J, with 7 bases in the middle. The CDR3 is CASSPPAAQETQYF. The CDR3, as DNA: TGTGCCAGCTCACCACCGGCAGCTCAAGAGACCCAGTACTTC.

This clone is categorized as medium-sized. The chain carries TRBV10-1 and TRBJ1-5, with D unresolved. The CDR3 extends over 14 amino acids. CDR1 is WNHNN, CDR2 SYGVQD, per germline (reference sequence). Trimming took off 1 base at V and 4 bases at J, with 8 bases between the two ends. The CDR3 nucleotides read TGCGCCAGCAGTGAGTACGGGAGGAATCAGCCCCAGCATTTT. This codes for CASSEYGRNQPQHF.

CDR3 sequence (DNA): TGTGCCAGCAGCCAAGTCAAGTCCGGGACAGGGCTTTACGAGCAGTACTTC. Translation: CASSQVKSGTGLYEQYF. This chain uses TRBV4-2 with TRBJ2-7, with 9 bases aligning to TRBD1. CDR1 LGHNA and CDR2 YNFKEQ come from the germline V gene. V shed 1 base and J 4 bases; nucleotides not matched to a gene: 11. CDR3 length equals 17 residues.

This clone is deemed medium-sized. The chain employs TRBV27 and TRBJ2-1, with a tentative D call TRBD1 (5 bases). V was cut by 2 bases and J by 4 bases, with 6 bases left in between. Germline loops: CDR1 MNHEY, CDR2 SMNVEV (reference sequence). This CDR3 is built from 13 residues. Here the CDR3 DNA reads TGTGCCAGCAGTTTAAGGGGTTACAATGAGCAGTTCTTC. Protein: CASSLRGYNEQFF.